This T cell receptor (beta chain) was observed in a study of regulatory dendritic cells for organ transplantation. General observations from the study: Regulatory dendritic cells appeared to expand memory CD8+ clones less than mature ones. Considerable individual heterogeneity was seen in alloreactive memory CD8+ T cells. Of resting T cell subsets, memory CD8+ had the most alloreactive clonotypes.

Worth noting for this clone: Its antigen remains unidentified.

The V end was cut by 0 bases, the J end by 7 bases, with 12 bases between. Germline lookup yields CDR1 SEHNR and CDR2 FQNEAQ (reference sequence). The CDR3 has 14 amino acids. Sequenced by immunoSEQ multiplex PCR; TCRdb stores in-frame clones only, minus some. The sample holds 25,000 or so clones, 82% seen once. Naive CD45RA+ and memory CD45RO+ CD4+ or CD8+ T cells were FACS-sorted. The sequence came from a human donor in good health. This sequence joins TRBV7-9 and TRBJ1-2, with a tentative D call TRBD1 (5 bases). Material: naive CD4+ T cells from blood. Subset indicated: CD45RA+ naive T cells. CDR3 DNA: TGTGCCAGCAGCTTAGCGGAGGGGTTGGGTGGCTACACCTTC. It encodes CASSLAEGLGGYTF.